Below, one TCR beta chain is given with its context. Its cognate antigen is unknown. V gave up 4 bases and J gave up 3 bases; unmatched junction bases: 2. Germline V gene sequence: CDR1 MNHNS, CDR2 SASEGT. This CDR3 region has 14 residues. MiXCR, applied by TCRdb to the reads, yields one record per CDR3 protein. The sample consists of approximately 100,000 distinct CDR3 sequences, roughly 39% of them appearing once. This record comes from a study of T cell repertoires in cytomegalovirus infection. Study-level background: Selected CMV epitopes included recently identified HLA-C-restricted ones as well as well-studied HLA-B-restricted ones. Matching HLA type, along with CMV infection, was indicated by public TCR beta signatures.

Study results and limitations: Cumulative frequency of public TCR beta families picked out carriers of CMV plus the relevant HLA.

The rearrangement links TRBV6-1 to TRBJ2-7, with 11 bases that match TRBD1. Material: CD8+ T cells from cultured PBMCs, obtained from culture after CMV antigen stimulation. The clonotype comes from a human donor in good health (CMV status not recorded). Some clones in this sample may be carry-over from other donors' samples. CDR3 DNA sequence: TGTGCCAGCAGTGCGGGACAGGGGGACTACGAGCAGTACTTC. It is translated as CASSAGQGDYEQYF.